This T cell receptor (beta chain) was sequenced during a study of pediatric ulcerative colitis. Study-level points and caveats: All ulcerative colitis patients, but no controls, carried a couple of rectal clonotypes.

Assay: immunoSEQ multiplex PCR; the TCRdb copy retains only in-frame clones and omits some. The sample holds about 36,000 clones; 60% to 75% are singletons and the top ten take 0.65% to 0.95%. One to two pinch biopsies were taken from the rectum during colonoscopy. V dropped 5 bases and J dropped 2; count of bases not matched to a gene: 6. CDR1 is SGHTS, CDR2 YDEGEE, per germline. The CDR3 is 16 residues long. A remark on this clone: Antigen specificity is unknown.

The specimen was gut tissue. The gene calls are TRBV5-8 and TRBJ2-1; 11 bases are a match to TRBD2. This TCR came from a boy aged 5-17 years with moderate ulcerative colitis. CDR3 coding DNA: TGTGCCAGCAGGTATCCTAGCGGGGGGACCTACAATGAGCAGTTCTTC. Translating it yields CASRYPSGGTYNEQFF.